This T cell receptor (beta chain) is drawn from a study of blood T cell repertoires in COVID-19. Germline V gives CDR1 LGHDT, CDR2 YNNKEL (reference sequence). This CDR3 is built from 11 residues. The ends were cut back, 4 bases at V and 9 bases at J, with 9 bases in the middle. This clone was observed a few times. During active infection, Seattle patients enrolled and were then monitored through disease. The data were produced by immunoSEQ multiplex PCR, yet TCRdb's version contains in-frame clones alone and is incomplete. The sample holds about 88,000 clones, 90% seen once. V gene TRBV3-1 (or the pseudogene TRBV3-2) combines with J gene TRBJ1-2; no definite D call. This clonotype originated in a man younger than 35 with COVID-19, enrolled during active disease. Sequencing was carried out using peripheral blood. The CDR3 reads CASSRGRSYTF. The DNA for the CDR3 is TGTGCCAGCAGCCGAGGCCGCAGCTACACCTTC.